This TCR beta chain was captured by sequencing in a study of T cells in Graves' hyperthyroidism and ophthalmopathy (dated by TCRdb to between 2017 and 2020). About the full investigation: Peripheral blood was collected at initial diagnosis, before any treatment. To identify TCR V-J signatures that set the groups apart, the researchers used a discovery cohort of about a hundred patients, made up of 40 to 45 with Graves' ophthalmopathy and 55 to 65 with stable Graves' hyperthyroidism. After sampling, hyperthyroidism patients received methimazole starting at 30 mg daily, and ophthalmopathy patients received high-dose intravenous methylprednisolone. TCR Vbeta CDR3 sequencing of some 140 peripheral blood samples (approximately 44 ophthalmopathy, 70 to 85 hyperthyroidism and approximately 17 progressor patients) is reported in the paper. The study also compared thyroid tissue and blood T-cell repertoires from five or six Graves' hyperthyroidism patients. Whether ophthalmopathy could be predicted prospectively was tested in an independent validation cohort made up of fewer than 20 hyperthyroidism patients plus 17 patients who later progressed to ophthalmopathy. The 100 discovery patients were randomly divided into training and test sets at a 7:3 ratio. The study at large found these results: Most expanded thyroid clonotypes (frequency above 0.001) were also detected in blood, suggesting blood repertoires may reflect thyroid immune responses. A model built on a 13 V-J signature distinguished ophthalmopathy from stable hyperthyroidism, reaching about 89% sensitivity and around 81% specificity in cross-validation and 80%/75% in testing. During validation, the model predicted progression to ophthalmopathy a median of about 6.3 months ahead of onset, with roughly 65% sensitivity and roughly 75% specificity. Sample size was not statistically predetermined, and investigators were not blinded to group allocation.

This clonotype was counted many times. Its binding antigen is unknown. Nothing much larger sits one base from this clone, and base qualities are not available. The CDR3 goes from the cysteine to the phenylalanine over 14 residues. Just CDR3 DNA is preserved here, 42 bases in frame from base 1. Compared with germline, V lacks 6 bases and J lacks 7 bases; bases without a gene match: 9. Reading the germline V gene gives CDR1 MDHEN and CDR2 SYDVKM. A patient counted as having stable Graves' hyperthyroidism if no progression to ophthalmopathy occurred over 18 months of follow-up. Hyperthyroidism patients were newly diagnosed, had a disease duration of under 2 months, and were aged 18 to 65 years. Any patient with an uncontrolled infection, another autoimmune disease, pregnancy or lactation was excluded. Diagnoses relied on clinical symptoms, serum thyroxine and TRAb, thyroid ultrasound and orbital computed tomography. Ficoll-Paque density gradient centrifugation was used to isolate PBMCs from about 9.4 ml of fresh peripheral blood. Total RNA was extracted using Trizol reagent, and RNA quality was assessed on an Agilent 2100 Bioanalyzer.

The TCR beta CDR3 regions were amplified from the RNA transcripts. A first-round RT-PCR of the TCR CDR3 used the HTBI primer set with the Qiagen OneStep RT-PCR kit. Libraries were constructed in a second round of multiplex PCR, after which size selection and purification were performed. The libraries were sequenced on an Illumina HiSeq2000 using paired-end 100 bp reads. The source study handled its data this way. Raw data were processed with SOAPnuke, discarding reads with adapters, uncalled bases, mean Phred below 15, or no exact constant-primer or identifier match. High-quality paired reads were merged using COPE v1.2.5, and each unique nucleotide sequence was defined as a clonotype. Clonotypes were aligned to IMGT TRBV, TRBD and TRBJ reference segments using MiTCR v1.1. The analysis included only V-J combinations with a frequency above 0.0001, which together covered over 98% of the repertoires. The TCS score was defined as F50 (clonal expansion) divided by E x V (chaos), with BLOSUM62-based TCRdist calculated between CDR3 peptides within each V-J. Welch's t-statistics and random forest reduced 450 to 600 V-J features to about 12, which were used in a naive Bayes classifier (R e1071). Through fastp at Q25 and MiXCR, TCRdb rebuilt clones from the public reads, retaining in-frame beta chains. When rows share a CDR3 protein, they turn into one entry using the most common DNA and genes. The authors' filters were not applied to this entry. The sample table records about 560,000 distinct CDR3 sequences; less than 20% of these occur just once. Approximately 7.4% of the sample rests with the top ten.

Sequencing was performed on blood. This receptor was taken from a woman in her 30s with Graves' hyperthyroidism. This chain is built from TRBV28 and TRBJ1-2, and 9 bases in between align with TRBD1. The nucleotide sequence reads TGTGCCAGCAGCCGGGACAGGGTAGGAGGTGGCTACACCTTC. It translates to CASSRDRVGGGYTF.